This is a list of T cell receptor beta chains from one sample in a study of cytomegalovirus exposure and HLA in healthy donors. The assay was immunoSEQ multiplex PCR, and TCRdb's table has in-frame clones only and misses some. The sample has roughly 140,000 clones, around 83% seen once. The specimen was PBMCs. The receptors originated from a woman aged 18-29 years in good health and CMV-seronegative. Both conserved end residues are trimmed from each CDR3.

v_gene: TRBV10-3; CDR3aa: AISADTGELF
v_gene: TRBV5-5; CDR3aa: ASIPLGMRATYEQY
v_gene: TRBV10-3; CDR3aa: AIRQGTDNQPQH
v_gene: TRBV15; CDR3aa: ATSREMGQGFDEQY
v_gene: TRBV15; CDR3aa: ATSRAPNVGVEKLF
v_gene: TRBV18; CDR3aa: ASSPGQGYGYT
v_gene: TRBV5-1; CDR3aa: ASSAEAEQY
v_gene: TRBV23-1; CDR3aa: ASSRDRGLAGVADTQY
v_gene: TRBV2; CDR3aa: ASSLGVRQPQH
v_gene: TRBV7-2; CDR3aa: ASSLAGGHTDTQY
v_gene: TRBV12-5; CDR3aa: ASASRGSSYNEQF
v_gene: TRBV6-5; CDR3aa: ASSYSPTGEGYGYT
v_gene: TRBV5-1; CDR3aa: ASSLVIAELSNTGELF
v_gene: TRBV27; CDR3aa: ASSSGTSYEQY
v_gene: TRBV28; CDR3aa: ASSLVSPAGDTQY
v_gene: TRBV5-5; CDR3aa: ASSTLTGLGTEAF
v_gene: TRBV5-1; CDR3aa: ASSLGDRGAEAF
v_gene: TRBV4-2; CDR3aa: ASSQIAGATDTQY
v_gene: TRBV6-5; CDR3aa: ASSEILSEQF
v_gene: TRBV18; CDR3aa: ASSPLRGQETQY
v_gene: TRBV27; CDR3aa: ASSSTGGNQPQH
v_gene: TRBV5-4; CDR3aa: ASSLDRGQGNTIY
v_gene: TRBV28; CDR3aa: ASSSPRDGIYGYT
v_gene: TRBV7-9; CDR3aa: ASSLGVWGESSYNEQF
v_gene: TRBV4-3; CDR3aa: ASSQARTGFDEQF
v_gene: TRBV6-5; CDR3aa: ASSRGQSLGYT
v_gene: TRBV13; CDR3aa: ASSSLAGLYREQY
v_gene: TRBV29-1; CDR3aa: SARSPLREQY
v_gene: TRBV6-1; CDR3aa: ASSTQDGYYGYT
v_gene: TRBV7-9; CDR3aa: ASSPHLAGVEGDTQY
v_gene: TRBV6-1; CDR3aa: ASSGRQSSSYEQY
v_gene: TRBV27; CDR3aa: ASSPHGRANYGYT
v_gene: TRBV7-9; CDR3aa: ASSLAAGGNSGNTIY
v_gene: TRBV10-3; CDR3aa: AISSGTSGGAYNEQF
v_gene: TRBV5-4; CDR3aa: ASSPGGNTGELF
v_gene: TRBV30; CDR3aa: AWSATGGGEQY
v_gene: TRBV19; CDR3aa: ASSRRGAARGDTQY
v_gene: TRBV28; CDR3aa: ASSRAGQFGYT